This T cell receptor beta chain is drawn from a study of shared clonotypes between healthy human individuals. General study results and limits: Investigators collected only blood, and repertoires in tissues likely differ.

Per the original data handling: Because ImmunoSEQ provided only junction sequences with no quality scores, the filtering differed. Only in-frame clones appear in the TCRdb table, and some are missing; sequencing was by immunoSEQ multiplex PCR. That table supplies the V and J calls and clone size; D and trimming were determined from the DNA. The data contain approximately 510,000 clones, 70% to 80% of them singletons. Germline V gene sequence: CDR1 SEHNR, CDR2 FQNEAQ (reference sequence). The ends lost 3 bases at V and 0 bases at J; junction bases unmatched: 7. The CDR3 extends over 17 amino acids. Regarding this clone: Its antigen remains unidentified.

The chain couples TRBV7-9 to TRBJ2-5; 10 bases agree with TRBD2. The sequence came from a woman between 40 and 55 years old in good health. Some clones in this sample may be carry-over from other donors' samples. What was sequenced was PBMCs. CDR3: CASSFPSGRPYQETQYF. DNA for the CDR3: TGTGCCAGCAGCTTTCCTAGCGGGAGACCTTACCAAGAGACCCAGTACTTC.